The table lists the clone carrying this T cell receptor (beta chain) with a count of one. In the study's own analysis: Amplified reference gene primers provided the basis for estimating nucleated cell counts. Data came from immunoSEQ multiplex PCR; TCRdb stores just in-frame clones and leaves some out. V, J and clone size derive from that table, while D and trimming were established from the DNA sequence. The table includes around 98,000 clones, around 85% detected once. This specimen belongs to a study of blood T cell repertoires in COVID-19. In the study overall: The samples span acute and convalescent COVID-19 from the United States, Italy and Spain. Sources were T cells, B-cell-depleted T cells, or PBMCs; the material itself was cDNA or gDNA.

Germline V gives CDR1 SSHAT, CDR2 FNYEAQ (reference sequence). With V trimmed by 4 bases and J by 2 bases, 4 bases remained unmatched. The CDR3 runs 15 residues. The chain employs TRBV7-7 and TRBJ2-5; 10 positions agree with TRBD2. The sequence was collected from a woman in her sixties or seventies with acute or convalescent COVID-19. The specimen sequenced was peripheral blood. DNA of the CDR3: TGTGCCAGCAGCTGGAGCGGGGGGGAACAAGAGACCCAGTACTTC. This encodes CASSWSGGEQETQYF.